The 31 T cell receptor beta chains given below trace back to one sample, sequenced in a study of blood T cell repertoires in COVID-19. TCRdb's table, derived via immunoSEQ multiplex PCR, lists solely in-frame clones and lacks some. This sample has about 530,000 clones, with about 88% found just once. Sequenced: peripheral blood. All receptors come from a woman in her forties or fifties with COVID-19, enrolled during active disease.

The chain recombines TRBV5-1 with TRBJ2-7; TRBD1 matches at 7 bases. The junction had 4 bases not matched to a gene; V was cut back by 4 bases and J by 0 bases. Germline V gene sequence: CDR1 SGHRS, CDR2 YFSETQ. The CDR3 is 14 residues long. Here the CDR3 DNA reads TGCGCCAGCAGCCAACAGGGGAACTCCTACGAGCAGTACTTC. It encodes CASSQQGNSYEQYF.

The chain carries TRBV2 and TRBJ2-3, with D perhaps TRBD2 (6 bases). CDR3 length equals 14 residues. Per germline, CDR1 SNHLY and CDR2 FYNNEI. Trimming cost V 9 bases and J 3 bases, with 16 bases left between them. The CDR3 is CASPGTLATDTQYF. In nucleotides, the CDR3 is TGTGCCAGTCCCGGGACCCTAGCGACAGATACGCAGTATTTT.

The chain joins TRBV5-6 to TRBJ1-1; 9 nucleotides line up with TRBD1. The germline CDR1 and CDR2 sequences are SGHDT and YYEEEE. Unmatched junction bases numbered 8, after V lost 4 bases and J lost 1 base. CDR3 length equals 16 residues. CDR3 sequence reads: CASSVPWTGENTEAFF. In nucleotides, the CDR3 is TGTGCCAGCAGCGTACCCTGGACAGGGGAGAACACTGAAGCTTTCTTT.

The V gene is TRBV6-5, the J gene TRBJ2-5; D is perhaps TRBD1 (7 bases). The CDR3 sequence is 13 residues long. Germline CDR1 reads MNHEY; CDR2 reads SVGAGI. V gave up 6 bases and J gave up 5 bases, with 13 bases separating them. This CDR3 is CASSRGVVETQYF. The DNA of the CDR3 is TGTGCCAGCAGCAGGGGGGTGGTTGAGACCCAGTACTTC.

In regard to this clone: Distinct nucleotide sequences in the sample also encode this CDR3. The V and J genes are TRBV2 and TRBJ2-6; TRBD1 matches 8 bases. The length of the CDR3 is 16 residues. The trim removed 3 bases at V and 2 bases at J, leaving 3 bases unmatched. Germline CDR1 reads SNHLY; CDR2 reads FYNNEI. The DNA of the CDR3 is TGTGCCAGCAGTGAGGCAGGGGGCACTGGGGCCAACGTCCTGACTTTC. This gives the protein CASSEAGGTGANVLTF. Full variable domain (missing parts from reference TRBV2 and TRBJ2-6): EPEVTQTPSHQVTQMGQEVILRCVPISNHLYFYWYRQILGQKVEFLVSFYNNEISEKSEIFDDQFSVERPDGSNFTLKIRSTKLEDSAMYFCASSEAGGTGANVLTFGAGSRLTVL.

The table lists this clone with a count of one. V is TRBV19 and J is TRBJ2-1; unclear D gene. There are 12 residues in the CDR3. Trimming cost V 5 bases and J 8 bases, with 10 bases left between them. The germline CDR1 and CDR2 sequences are LNHDA and SQIVND (reference sequence). The CDR3 DNA is TGTGCCAGTAGTCCCTCTCTCTATGAGCAGTTCTTC. It translates to CASSPSLYEQFF.

Only one count was recorded for this clone. The DNA for the CDR3 is TGTGCCAGCAGTCCGAGACGAGGGGAAAAACTGTTTTTT. It translates to CASSPRRGEKLFF. The rearrangement joins TRBV27 to TRBJ1-4; no firm D call. The germline gives CDR1 MNHEY, CDR2 SMNVEV (reference sequence). Trimming took 5 bases from V and 8 from J, leaving 12 bases between them. The CDR3 is 13 amino acids.

V usage is TRBV5-8 and J usage is TRBJ1-1; 7 bases are a match to TRBD1. The junction had 11 bases not matched to a gene; V was cut back by 10 bases and J by 5 bases. In germline, CDR1 is SGHTS, CDR2 YDEGEE. The CDR3 runs 13 residues. The CDR3 sequence: CAGKDRVLTEAFF. The CDR3 nucleotides read TGTGCCGGTAAAGACAGGGTGTTAACTGAAGCTTTCTTT.

The chain couples TRBV10-1 to TRBJ1-1; D call uncertain. The V end was cut by 6 bases, the J end by 3 bases, with 14 bases between. The CDR3 sequence is 14 residues long. The V gene's germline CDR1 is WNHNN and CDR2 SYGVQD (reference sequence). The CDR3 DNA reads TGCGCCAGCAGCCGTTCCCCCGGGGACACTGAAGCTTTCTTT. This codes for CASSRSPGDTEAFF.

The chain uses TRBV4-2 and TRBJ2-7, with TRBD1 identical over 8 bases. This CDR3 comprises 14 residues. Germline V gene data show CDR1 as LGHNA and CDR2 as YNFKEQ. V was clipped by 4 bases and J by 6 bases; unmatched bases: 8. CDR3 DNA: TGTGCCAGCAGCCGTGGGACAGGAGCGGGCGAGCAGTACTTC. It specifies CASSRGTGAGEQYF.

As concerns this clone: The same CDR3 also results from other DNA sequences found in this sample. This sequence joins TRBV19 and TRBJ1-1; no clear D. Germline V lookup: CDR1 LNHDA, CDR2 SQIVND (reference sequence). Trimming left V 3 bases short and J 5 bases short, with 4 bases between. The CDR3 loop spans 11 amino acids. CDR3 nucleotide sequence: TGTGCCAGTAGTATGAGTACTGAAGCTTTCTTT. This encodes CASSMSTEAFF.

The chain combines TRBV6-5 with TRBJ2-7, with D possibly TRBD1 on 6 matching bases. CDR3 size: 13 residues. Germline V lookup: CDR1 MNHEY, CDR2 SVGAGI. The V end lost 8 bases, the J end lost 0 bases, and 11 bases lay between the germline ends. The CDR3 reads CASERDNSYEQYF. The CDR3 DNA sequence: TGTGCCAGCGAAAGGGACAACTCCTACGAGCAGTACTTC.

The V call is TRBV7-3, the J call TRBJ2-2, with D maybe TRBD1 (5 bases). Germline CDR1 and CDR2: SGHTA and FQGTGA. This CDR3 contains 16 residues. Trimming removed 1 base from V and 6 bases from J, with 15 bases in between. The CDR3 nucleotides read TGTGCCAGCAGCTTAATGGAAGGGGTCGCCTCCGGGGAGCTGTTTTTT. This sequence encodes CASSLMEGVASGELFF.

This chain's CDR3 is CASSLEGLLNSPLHF. CDR3 nucleotides: TGCGCCAGCAGCTTGGAGGGACTGCTAAATTCACCCCTCCACTTT. This chain connects TRBV5-1 to TRBJ1-6; tentatively, D is TRBD1 (5 bases). The CDR3 is made up of 15 amino acids. The V gene's germline CDR1 is SGHRS and CDR2 YFSETQ. The V gene lost 0 bases and the J gene lost 7 bases, with 11 bases spanning the gap. Looking up the rest from reference TRBV5-1 and TRBJ1-6 gives the full variable domain: KAGVTQTPRYLIKTRGQQVTLSCSPISGHRSVSWYQQTPGQGLQFLFEYFSETQRNKGNFPGRFSGRQFSNSRSEMNVSTLELGDSALYLCASSLEGLLNSPLHFGNGTRLTVT.

V usage is TRBV29-1 and J usage is TRBJ2-7; TRBD1 matches 11 bases. Germline lookup yields CDR1 SQVTM and CDR2 ANQGSEA. The CDR3 consists of 11 residues. With V trimmed by 7 bases and J by 7 bases, 3 bases remained unmatched. The CDR3 spells CSGGQGEEQYF. The CDR3 DNA follows: TGCAGCGGGGGACAGGGGGAAGAGCAGTACTTC.

On this clone itself: The same CDR3 can be traced to other DNA sequences in this sample. This chain joins TRBV19 and TRBJ1-5, with a weak D call TRBD1 (6 bases). V lost 4 bases to trimming and J lost 2 bases, with 9 bases between them. The CDR3 spans 14 residues. Germline lookup yields CDR1 LNHDA and CDR2 SQIVND (reference sequence). Written as DNA, the CDR3 is TGTGCCAGTAGTAGCAGGGGAGGCAATCAGCCCCAGCATTTT. Translation gives CASSSRGGNQPQHF.

V gene TRBV5-4 combines with J gene TRBJ2-3, with D perhaps matching TRBD2 (7 bases). Germline-derived CDR1 and CDR2 are SGHNT and YYREEE (reference sequence). V lost 3 bases to trimming and J lost 1 base, with 9 bases between them. The CDR3 has 14 residues. This CDR3 is CASSWGGRTDTQYF. For the CDR3, the DNA is TGTGCCAGCAGCTGGGGGGGGCGCACAGATACGCAGTATTTT.

The chain is built from TRBV15 and TRBJ2-5; D gene unclear. Germline assignment: CDR1 LNHNV and CDR2 YYDKDF (reference sequence). V lost 0 bases and J lost 2, with 7 bases in between. This CDR3 has 14 residues. CDR3 coding DNA: TGTGCCACCAGCAGAGATAGTTTACAAGAGACCCAGTACTTC. Its protein is CATSRDSLQETQYF.

The chain couples TRBV4-1 to TRBJ1-2; no clear D. In germline, CDR1 is MGHRA, CDR2 YSYEKL. CDR3 size: 15 residues. Trimming pared 0 bases from V and 0 bases from J, leaving 8 bases between. The DNA of the CDR3 is TGCGCCAGCAGCCAAGATGGCGGTTCTAACTATGGCTACACCTTC. Translation: CASSQDGGSNYGYTF.

The chain is built from TRBV19 and TRBJ2-2, with TRBD1 matching over 7 bases. CDR3 length equals 14 residues. Unmatched junction bases numbered 3, after V lost 5 bases and J lost 3 bases. Germline values: CDR1 LNHDA, CDR2 SQIVND (reference sequence). CDR3 region: CASSRTGDTGELFF. The CDR3 nucleotides read TGTGCCAGTAGTCGTACAGGGGACACCGGGGAGCTGTTTTTT.

This clone was detected once. The gene calls are TRBV5-8 and TRBJ2-5, with D possibly being TRBD1 (6 bases). Germline CDR1 and CDR2: SGHTS and YDEGEE. V dropped 0 bases and J dropped 4 bases, with 7 bases sitting between them. The CDR3 extends over 13 amino acids. The DNA of the CDR3 is TGTGCCAGCAGCTTGGACAGGGTAGAGACCCAGTACTTC. Protein sequence: CASSLDRVETQYF.

This chain uses TRBV10-3 with TRBJ2-3, with TRBD2 matching 13 bases. CDR1 and CDR2 (germline): ENHRY, SYGVKD. The V gene end was trimmed by 1 base and the J gene end by 2 bases; junction bases not matched to a gene: 6. The CDR3 contains 18 residues. In nucleotides, the CDR3 is TGTGCCATCAGTGAGTTCCGACTAGCGGGGGGCCTCACAGATACGCAGTATTTT. It codes for CAISEFRLAGGLTDTQYF.

CDR3 coding DNA: TGTGCCAGCTCGTACTCCGGGTCCCCCGGAACTGAAGCTTTCTTT. Translation: CASSYSGSPGTEAFF. The chain carries TRBV7-9 and TRBJ1-1; D uncertain. V was trimmed by 8 bases and J by 5 bases, leaving 21 bases between them. The CDR3 contains 15 residues. Germline V gene sequence: CDR1 SEHNR, CDR2 FQNEAQ (reference sequence).

This clone was observed a few times. The chain is built from TRBV28 and TRBJ1-5; D may be TRBD1 (6 bases). CDR3 length equals 12 residues. The V gene's germline CDR1 is MDHEN and CDR2 SYDVKM. Trimming took off 5 bases at V and 11 bases at J, with 13 bases between the two ends. The CDR3, as DNA: TGTGCCAGCAGTCAGGGGAGTGCGGCCCAGCATTTT. It yields the protein CASSQGSAAQHF.

The V gene is TRBV5-5, the J gene TRBJ1-1; D remains ambiguous. In germline, CDR1 is SGHKS, CDR2 YYEKEE (reference sequence). This CDR3 region has 12 residues. Trimming shortened V by 4 bases and J by 3 bases, and 7 bases separated the two germline ends. Here the CDR3 reads CASSRTDTEAFF. DNA of the CDR3: TGTGCCAGCAGCCGAACGGACACTGAAGCTTTCTTT.

This clone was recorded a few times. The V gene is TRBV12-3 or TRBV12-4, the J gene TRBJ1-5; D gene ambiguous. Trimming took 4 bases from V and 8 from J, leaving 9 bases between them. This CDR3 contains 12 residues. The CDR3: CASSWASEPQHF. CDR3 sequence (DNA): TGTGCCAGCAGTTGGGCCTCGGAGCCCCAGCATTTT.

With regard to this clone: Other DNA sequences from this sample encode an identical CDR3 as well. V usage is TRBV18 and J usage is TRBJ1-1; 7 bases fit TRBD1. The trim removed 3 bases at V and 4 bases at J, leaving 5 bases unmatched. The CDR3 has 14 amino acids. Germline-derived CDR1 and CDR2 are KGHSH and LQKENI. CDR3 sequence (DNA): TGTGCCAGCTCACCTCCGGCAGGGGGCACTGAAGCTTTCTTT. Amino acid sequence: CASSPPAGGTEAFF.

This clone was seen once. V is TRBV6-5 and J is TRBJ1-3, with D possibly being TRBD1 (5 bases). V shed 6 bases and J shed 3 bases, with 12 bases lying between them. This CDR3 spans 14 amino acids. Germline V gene sequence: CDR1 MNHEY, CDR2 SVGAGI. The CDR3 coding sequence is TGTGCCAGCAGCCCGGCGCAGGGTGGAAACACCATATATTTT. Amino acids: CASSPAQGGNTIYF.

The chain is built from TRBV5-1 and TRBJ2-3; TRBD1 is a possible D gene (6 bases). Germline V gene lookup returns CDR1 SGHRS and CDR2 YFSETQ. This CDR3 has 15 residues. Deletions cut 7 bases from V and 5 bases from J, with 20 bases between. The CDR3 nucleotides are TGCGCCAGCGTACCCTTTGGGGGCGCGGAAGATACGCAGTATTTT. Translated: CASVPFGGAEDTQYF.

This sequence joins TRBV6-5 and TRBJ1-1; tentative D call: TRBD1 (6 bases). CDR1 is MNHEY, CDR2 SVGAGI, per germline. This CDR3 region has 15 residues. The germline V and J ends were trimmed by 2 bases and 4 bases, with 14 bases remaining between them. The DNA for the CDR3 is TGTGCCAGCAGTTACGGGGGCGGGGAGGGCACTGAAGCTTTCTTT. Protein product: CASSYGGGEGTEAFF.

This chain connects TRBV15 to TRBJ2-1; 7 bases line up with TRBD1. The ends lost 3 bases at V and 7 bases at J; junction bases unmatched: 12. Looked up from germline, CDR1 is LNHNV and CDR2 is YYDKDF (reference sequence). The CDR3 is 16 residues long. The CDR3 sequence is CATSRGIDRAGNEQFF. In DNA form, the CDR3 reads TGTGCCACCAGCAGGGGAATCGACAGGGCCGGTAATGAGCAGTTCTTC. The full variable domain, completed using reference TRBV15 and TRBJ2-1, is DAMVIQNPRYQVTQFGKPVTLSCSQTLNHNVMYWYQQKSSQAPKLLFHYYDKDFNNEADTPDNFQSRRPNTSFCFLDIRSPGLGDTAMYLCATSRGIDRAGNEQFFGPGTRLTVL.